Shown below are 3 T cell receptor beta chains from a single sample sequenced in a study of shared clonotypes between healthy human individuals. TCRdb's copy holds only in-frame clones and misses some; the assay was immunoSEQ multiplex PCR. The sample records millions of clones, over 85% being singletons. CD45RO negativity and positive selection for CCR7 defined naive CD8 cells, a population that excluded terminally differentiated effector memory CD45RA+ cells. The sequencing sample was made of naive CD8+ T cells sorted from blood. Every receptor here comes from a young man in good health.

The genes are TRBV7-6 and TRBJ2-7; no clear D gene. This CDR3 region has 14 residues. V shed 0 bases and J shed 3 bases, with 9 bases lying between them. Germline V CDR1 and CDR2: SGHVS, FNYEAQ. This CDR3 is CASSLAVTGYEQYF. The CDR3 nucleotides are TGTGCCAGCAGCTTAGCGGTCACTGGCTACGAGCAGTACTTC.

The count of this clone is one. The chain combines TRBV9 with TRBJ2-2, with 7 bases matching TRBD1. Germline V gene data show CDR1 as SGDLS and CDR2 as YYNGEE. This CDR3 has 17 residues. The trim removed 3 bases at V and 2 bases at J, leaving 10 bases unmatched. DNA of the CDR3: TGTGCCAGCAGCGCCCCCCGGGACAGATTAAACACCGGGGAGCTGTTTTTT. This codes for CASSAPRDRLNTGELFF.

The chain employs TRBV4-3 and TRBJ2-5, with D possibly matching TRBD1 (7 bases). The V gene lost 0 bases and the J gene lost 4 bases, with 15 bases spanning the gap. CDR3 length equals 16 residues. The germline gives CDR1 LGHNA, CDR2 YSLEER. CDR3 bases: TGCGCCAGCAGCCAAGATCCGAACAGGGGAGGAGAGACCCAGTACTTC. The encoded protein is CASSQDPNRGGETQYF.